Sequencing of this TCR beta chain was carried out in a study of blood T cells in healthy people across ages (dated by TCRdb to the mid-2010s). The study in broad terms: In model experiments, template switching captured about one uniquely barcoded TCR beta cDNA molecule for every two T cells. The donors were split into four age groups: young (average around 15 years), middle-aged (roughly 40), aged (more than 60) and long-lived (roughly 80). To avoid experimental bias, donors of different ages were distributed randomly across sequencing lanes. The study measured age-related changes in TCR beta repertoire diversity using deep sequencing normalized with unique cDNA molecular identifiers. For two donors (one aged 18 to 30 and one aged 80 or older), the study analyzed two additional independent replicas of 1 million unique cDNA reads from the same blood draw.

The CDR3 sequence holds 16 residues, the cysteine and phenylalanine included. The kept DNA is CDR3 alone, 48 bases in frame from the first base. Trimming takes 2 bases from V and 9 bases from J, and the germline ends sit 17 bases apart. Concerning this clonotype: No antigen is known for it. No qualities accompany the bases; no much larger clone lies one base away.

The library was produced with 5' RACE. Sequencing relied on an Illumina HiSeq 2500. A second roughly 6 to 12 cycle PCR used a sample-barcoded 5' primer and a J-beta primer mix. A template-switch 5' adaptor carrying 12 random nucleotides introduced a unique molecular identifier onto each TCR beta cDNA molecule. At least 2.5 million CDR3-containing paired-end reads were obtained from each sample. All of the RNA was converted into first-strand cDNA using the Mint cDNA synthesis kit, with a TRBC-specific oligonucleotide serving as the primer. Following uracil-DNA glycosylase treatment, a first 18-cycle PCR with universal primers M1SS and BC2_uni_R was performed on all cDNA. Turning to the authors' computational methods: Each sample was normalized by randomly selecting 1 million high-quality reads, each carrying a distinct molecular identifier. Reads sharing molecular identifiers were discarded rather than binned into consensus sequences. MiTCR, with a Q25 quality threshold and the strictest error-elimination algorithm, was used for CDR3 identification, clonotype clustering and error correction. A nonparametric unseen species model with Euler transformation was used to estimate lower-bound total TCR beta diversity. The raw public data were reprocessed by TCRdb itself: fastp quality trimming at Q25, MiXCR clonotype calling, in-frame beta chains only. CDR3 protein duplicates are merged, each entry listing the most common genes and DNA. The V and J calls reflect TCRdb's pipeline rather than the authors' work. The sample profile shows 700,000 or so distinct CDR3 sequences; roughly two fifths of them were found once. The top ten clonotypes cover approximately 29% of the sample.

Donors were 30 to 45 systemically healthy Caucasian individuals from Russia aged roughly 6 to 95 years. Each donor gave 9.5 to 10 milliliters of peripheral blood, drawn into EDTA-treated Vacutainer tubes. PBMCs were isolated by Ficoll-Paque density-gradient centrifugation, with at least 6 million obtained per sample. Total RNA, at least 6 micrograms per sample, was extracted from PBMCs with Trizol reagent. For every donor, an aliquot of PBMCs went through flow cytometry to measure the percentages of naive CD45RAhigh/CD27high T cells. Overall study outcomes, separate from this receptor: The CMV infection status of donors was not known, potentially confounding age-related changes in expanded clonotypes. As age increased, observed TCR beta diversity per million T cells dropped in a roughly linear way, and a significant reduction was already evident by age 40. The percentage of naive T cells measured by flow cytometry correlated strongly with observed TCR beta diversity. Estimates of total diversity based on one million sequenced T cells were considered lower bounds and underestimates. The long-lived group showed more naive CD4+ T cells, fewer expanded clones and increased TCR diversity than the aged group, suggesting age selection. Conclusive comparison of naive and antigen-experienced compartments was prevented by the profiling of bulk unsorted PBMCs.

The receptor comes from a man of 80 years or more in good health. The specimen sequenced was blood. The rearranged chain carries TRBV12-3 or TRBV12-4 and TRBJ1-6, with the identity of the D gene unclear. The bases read TGTGCCAGCAGTTTACGAAGGGAGGCGCCAAGTTCACCCCTCCACTTT. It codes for CASSLRREAPSSPLHF.